The sequence of this T cell receptor (beta chain) was determined in a study of blood T cell repertoires in COVID-19. Study-wide background: Researchers got acute and convalescent COVID-19 samples from the United States, Italy and Spain.

This clone came up a few times. From germline, CDR1 is LNHDA and CDR2 SQIVND (reference sequence). The CDR3 totals 15 residues. V was clipped by 6 bases and J by 6 bases; unmatched bases: 5. The table came from immunoSEQ multiplex PCR; TCRdb's copy has only in-frame clones and leaves some out. In the table there are about 160,000 clones, approximately 87% of which are singletons. This chain uses TRBV19 with TRBJ2-1; the match to TRBD2 covers 13 bases. This TCR came from an elderly man with acute or convalescent COVID-19. Material for sequencing was peripheral blood. Here the CDR3 reads CASRHGLAGVNEQFF. CDR3 in DNA: TGTGCCAGTAGACACGGACTAGCGGGGGTCAATGAGCAGTTCTTC.